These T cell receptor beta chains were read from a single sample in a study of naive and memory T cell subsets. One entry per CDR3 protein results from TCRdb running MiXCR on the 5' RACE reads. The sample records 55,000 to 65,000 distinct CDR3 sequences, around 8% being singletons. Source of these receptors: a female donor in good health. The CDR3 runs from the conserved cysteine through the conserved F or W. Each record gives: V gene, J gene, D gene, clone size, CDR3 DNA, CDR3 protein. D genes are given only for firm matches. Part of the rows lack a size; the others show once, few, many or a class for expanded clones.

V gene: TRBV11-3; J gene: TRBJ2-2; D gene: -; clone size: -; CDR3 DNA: TGTGCCAGCAGCTTGGTTAGGGGTCAAGGGGAGCTGTTTTTT; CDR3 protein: CASSLVRGQGELFF
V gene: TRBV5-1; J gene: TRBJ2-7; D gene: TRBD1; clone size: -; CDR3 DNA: TGCGCCAGCAGCTCTGGGACAGTTGAGCAGTACTTC; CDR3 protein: CASSSGTVEQYF
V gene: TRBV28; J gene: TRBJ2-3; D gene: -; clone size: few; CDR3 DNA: TGTGCCAGCAGTTTAAATTTTGGTATGAGCACAGATACGCAGTATTTT; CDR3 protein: CASSLNFGMSTDTQYF
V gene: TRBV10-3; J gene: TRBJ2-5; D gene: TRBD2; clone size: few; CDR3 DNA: TGTGCCATCAGTGAGCCGGGAGCGGCGGGGGAGAAAGAGACCCAGTACTTC; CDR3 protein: CAISEPGAAGEKETQYF
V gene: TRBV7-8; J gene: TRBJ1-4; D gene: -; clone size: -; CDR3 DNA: TGTGCCAGCAGCTCGGAGGATAATGAAAAACTGTTTTTT; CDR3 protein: CASSSEDNEKLFF
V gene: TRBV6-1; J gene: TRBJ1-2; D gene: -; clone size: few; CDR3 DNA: TGTGCCAGCAGTGAACGCCGACTGGGAGGGAGGGCTTATGGCTACACCTTC; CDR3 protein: CASSERRLGGRAYGYTF
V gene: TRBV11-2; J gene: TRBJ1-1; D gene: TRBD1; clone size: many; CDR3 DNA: TGTGCCAGCAGCCCCGGGGACAGGGGGAGGAGGGGAGCTTTCTTT; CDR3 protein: CASSPGDRGRRGAFF
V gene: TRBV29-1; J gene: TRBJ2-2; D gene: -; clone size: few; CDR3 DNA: TGCAGCGTCACCCCGGGGCCGAATCGGGGGGCGGACGGGGAGCTGTTTTTT; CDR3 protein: CSVTPGPNRGADGELFF
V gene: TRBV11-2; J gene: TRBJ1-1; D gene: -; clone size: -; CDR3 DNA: TGTGCCAGCAGCCGCGCAAGGGTGACTGAAGCTTTCTTT; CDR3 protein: CASSRARVTEAFF
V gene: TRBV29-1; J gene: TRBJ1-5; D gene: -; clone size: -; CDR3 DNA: TGCAGCGTTGTGGTGCACAGTGGCCTCAATCAGCCCCAGCATTTT; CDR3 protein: CSVVVHSGLNQPQHF
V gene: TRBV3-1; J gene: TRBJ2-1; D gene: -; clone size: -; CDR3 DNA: TGTGCCAGCAGCCAAGAGGGCCCAGCGGACTCCTACAATGAGCAGTTCTTC; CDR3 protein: CASSQEGPADSYNEQFF
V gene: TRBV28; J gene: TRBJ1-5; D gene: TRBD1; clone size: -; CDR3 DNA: TGTGCCAGCAGTCCAACTACAGGGGGCGGGCAGCCCCAGCATTTT; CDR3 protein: CASSPTTGGGQPQHF
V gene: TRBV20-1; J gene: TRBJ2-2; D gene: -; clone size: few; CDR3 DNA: TGCAGTGCTAGCGGGAGTGGGACCAACACCGGGGAGCTGTTTTTT; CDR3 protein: CSASGSGTNTGELFF
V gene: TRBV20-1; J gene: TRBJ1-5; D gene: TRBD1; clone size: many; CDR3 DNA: TGCAGTGCCCATTACAGGGGGCGCGGTCAGCCCCAGCATTTT; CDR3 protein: CSAHYRGRGQPQHF
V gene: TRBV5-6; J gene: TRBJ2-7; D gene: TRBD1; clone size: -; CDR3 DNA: TGTGCCAGCAGCTTAGCCGGGACAGGGTTGAACGAGCAGTACTTC; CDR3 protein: CASSLAGTGLNEQYF
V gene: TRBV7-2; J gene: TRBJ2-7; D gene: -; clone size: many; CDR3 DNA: TGTGCCAGCAGCACCCACTACGAGCAGTACTTC; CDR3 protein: CASSTHYEQYF
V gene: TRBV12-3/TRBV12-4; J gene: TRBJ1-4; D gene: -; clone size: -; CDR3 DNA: TGTGCCAGCAGTGGCTCGGGGTTCGGTGAGGGGTTATATGAAAAACTGTTTTTT; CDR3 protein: CASSGSGFGEGLYEKLFF
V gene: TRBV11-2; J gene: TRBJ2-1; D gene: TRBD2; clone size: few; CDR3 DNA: TGTGCCAGCAGCTTAATGCTAGCGGGGCAGATTTACAATGAGCAGTTCTTC; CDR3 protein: CASSLMLAGQIYNEQFF
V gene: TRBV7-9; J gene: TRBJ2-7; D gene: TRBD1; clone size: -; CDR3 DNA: TGTGCCAGCACCCGGACAGGGGAGTACGAGCAGTACTTC; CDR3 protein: CASTRTGEYEQYF
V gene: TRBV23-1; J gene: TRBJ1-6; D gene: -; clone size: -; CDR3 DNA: TGCGCCAGCAGTCCTGGGGGTAGTTCACCCCTCCACTTT; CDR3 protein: CASSPGGSSPLHF
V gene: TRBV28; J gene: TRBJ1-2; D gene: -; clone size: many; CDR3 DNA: TGTGCCAGCAGTCCCTCCCACGGCTACACCTTC; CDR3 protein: CASSPSHGYTF
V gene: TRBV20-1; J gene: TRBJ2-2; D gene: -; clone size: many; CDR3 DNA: TGCAGTGCTAGAGACCTTCGGTCGCCGAACACCGGGGAGCTGTTTTTT; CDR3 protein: CSARDLRSPNTGELFF
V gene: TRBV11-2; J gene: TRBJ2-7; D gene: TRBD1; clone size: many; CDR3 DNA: TGTGCCAGCAGCTCACACCAGAGGACAGGTCGGCAGTACTTC; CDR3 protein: CASSSHQRTGRQYF
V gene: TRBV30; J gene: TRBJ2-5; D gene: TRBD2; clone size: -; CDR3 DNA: TGTGCCTGGATCCGGGGGGGAGAGACCCAGTACTTC; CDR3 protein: CAWIRGGETQYF
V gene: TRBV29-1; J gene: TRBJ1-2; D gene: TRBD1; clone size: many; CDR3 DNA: TGCAGCGTTGAAGTTCCGGACAGGGGGCAGTTTGGCTACACCTTC; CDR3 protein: CSVEVPDRGQFGYTF
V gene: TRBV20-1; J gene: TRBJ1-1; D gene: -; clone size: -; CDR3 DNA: TGCAGTGCTAGTCCGTACACTGAAGCTTTCTTT; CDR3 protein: CSASPYTEAFF
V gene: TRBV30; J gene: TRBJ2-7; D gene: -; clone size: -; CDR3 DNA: TGTGCCTGGAGTCCCCAGGGTCAGAACTACGAGCAGTACTTC; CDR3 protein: CAWSPQGQNYEQYF
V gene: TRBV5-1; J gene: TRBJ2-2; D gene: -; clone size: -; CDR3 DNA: TGCGCCAGCAGCCTATACGGGACTGCAGGTGACACCGGGGAGCTGTTTTTT; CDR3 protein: CASSLYGTAGDTGELFF
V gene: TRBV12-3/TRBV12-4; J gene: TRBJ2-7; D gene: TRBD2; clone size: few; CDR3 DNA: TGTGCCAGCCGAACGGGACTAGCTTACGAGCAGTACTTC; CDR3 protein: CASRTGLAYEQYF
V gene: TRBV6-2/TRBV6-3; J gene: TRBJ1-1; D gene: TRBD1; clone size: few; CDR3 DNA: TGTGCCAGCGGAACCACAGGGGCAACTGAAGCTTTCTTT; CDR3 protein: CASGTTGATEAFF
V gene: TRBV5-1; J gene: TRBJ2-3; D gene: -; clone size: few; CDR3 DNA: TGCGCCAGCAGCTCGGACCTCACAGATACGCAGTATTTT; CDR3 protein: CASSSDLTDTQYF